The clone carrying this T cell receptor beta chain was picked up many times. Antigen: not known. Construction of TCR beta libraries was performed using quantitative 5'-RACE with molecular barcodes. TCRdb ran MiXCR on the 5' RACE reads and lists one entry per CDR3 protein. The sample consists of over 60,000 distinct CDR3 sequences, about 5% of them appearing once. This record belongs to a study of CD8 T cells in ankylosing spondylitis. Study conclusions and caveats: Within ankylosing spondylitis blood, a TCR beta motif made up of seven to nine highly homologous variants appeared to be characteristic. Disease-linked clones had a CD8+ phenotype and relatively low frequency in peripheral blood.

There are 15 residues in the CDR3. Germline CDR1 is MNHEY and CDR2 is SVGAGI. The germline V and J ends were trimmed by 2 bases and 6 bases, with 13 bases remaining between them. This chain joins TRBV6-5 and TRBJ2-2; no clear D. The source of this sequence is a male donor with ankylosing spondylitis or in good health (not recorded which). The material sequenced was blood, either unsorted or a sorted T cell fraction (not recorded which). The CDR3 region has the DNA TGTGCCAGCAGTTACGGCCGACCCCCCGCCGGGGAGCTGTTTTTT. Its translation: CASSYGRPPAGELFF.